One and the same sample provided the 8 T cell receptor beta chains below, sequenced in a study of blood T cell repertoires in COVID-19. Produced via immunoSEQ multiplex PCR; TCRdb's table is partial and in-frame only. The sample holds about 200,000 clones; around four fifths are singletons and the top ten take approximately 5.2%. The sequencing input was peripheral blood. All receptors derive from a woman aged 70-85 years with COVID-19, enrolled during active disease.

The rearrangement links TRBV5-1 to TRBJ1-4, with D uncertain. The CDR3 runs to 15 residues. Germline assignment: CDR1 SGHRS and CDR2 YFSETQ. The V gene lost 0 bases and the J gene lost 1 base, with 7 bases spanning the gap. The CDR3 here is CASSLVAGTNEKLFF. CDR3 DNA sequence: TGCGCCAGCAGCTTGGTGGCAGGAACTAATGAAAAACTGTTTTTT.

This rearrangement joins TRBV5-1 to TRBJ2-1, with a weak D call TRBD2 (6 bases). The V gene lost 1 base and the J gene lost 0 bases, with 8 bases spanning the gap. The CDR3 sequence is 15 residues long. Germline V gene sequence: CDR1 SGHRS, CDR2 YFSETQ. CDR3 sequence reads: CASSLTGASYNEQFF. CDR3 nucleotides: TGCGCCAGCAGCTTGACGGGAGCCTCCTACAATGAGCAGTTCTTC.

CDR3 in DNA: TGTGCCAGCAGCGTAGGCGCGGGGGCCTACAATGAGCAGTTCTTC. Translation gives CASSVGAGAYNEQFF. V and J are TRBV9 and TRBJ2-1; 7 bases agree with TRBD2. The V gene end was trimmed by 0 bases and the J gene end by 2 bases; junction bases not matched to a gene: 2. The CDR3 covers 15 residues. The germline gives CDR1 SGDLS, CDR2 YYNGEE. The full variable domain, its missing parts supplied by reference TRBV9 and TRBJ2-1, is DSGVTQTPKHLITATGQRVTLRCSPRSGDLSVYWYQQSLDQGLQFLIQYYNGEERAKGNILERFSAQQFPDLHSELNLSSLELGDSALYFCASSVGAGAYNEQFFGPGTRLTVL.

V usage is TRBV18 and J usage is TRBJ1-5; D uncertain. The CDR3 loop spans 13 amino acids. With 6 bases removed from V and 7 bases from J, the gap between germline ends came to 13 bases. CDR1 KGHSH and CDR2 LQKENI come from the germline V gene. As DNA, the CDR3 is TGTGCCAGCTCGACGAGCGGGATACAGCCCCAGCATTTT. Its translation: CASSTSGIQPQHF.

The CDR3 here is CASSPRDIATGELFF. The CDR3 DNA sequence: TGTGCCAGCAGCCCCCGGGACATAGCCACCGGGGAGCTGTTTTTT. The chain links TRBV3-1 (or the pseudogene TRBV3-2) to TRBJ2-2; TRBD1 is a possible D gene (6 bases). V lost 4 bases and J 4 bases, leaving 13 bases between the germline ends. The CDR3 has 15 amino acids. Per the germline V gene, CDR1 is LGHDT and CDR2 is YNNKEL (reference sequence).

The chain links TRBV5-4 to TRBJ2-1; no clear D. Germline V gene lookup returns CDR1 SGHNT and CDR2 YYREEE (reference sequence). CDR3 length equals 13 residues. Trimming shortened V by 1 base and J by 10 bases, and 12 bases separated the two germline ends. The CDR3 region is CASSLMLSSEQFF. In nucleotides, the CDR3 is TGTGCCAGCAGCTTGATGCTAAGTTCGGAGCAGTTCTTC.

The gene calls are TRBV24-1 and TRBJ2-7, with D maybe TRBD2 (6 bases). This CDR3 comprises 17 residues. The germline V gene has CDR1 KGHDR and CDR2 SFDVKD. The V and J ends lost 2 bases and 3 bases respectively, with 19 bases between them. The CDR3 DNA reads as TGTGCCACCAGTGATTCCCCAGGGCGGGAAGGGAGCTACGAGCAGTACTTC. Amino acids: CATSDSPGREGSYEQYF.

Only one count was recorded for this clone. This chain links TRBV18 with TRBJ2-7; TRBD2 matches 9 bases. V was clipped by 3 bases and J by 5 bases; unmatched bases: 8. The length of the CDR3 is 15 residues. Per germline, CDR1 KGHSH and CDR2 LQKENI. CDR3 in amino acids: CASSPKREVMDEQYF. Written as DNA, the CDR3 is TGTGCCAGCTCACCCAAGCGGGAGGTTATGGACGAGCAGTACTTC.